This T cell receptor beta chain was sequenced in a study of T-cell reconstitution after alpha-beta-depleted transplantation in children (dated by TCRdb to between 2015 and 2016). For the wider study: Using TCR repertoire profiling, the study quantitatively followed how T-cell immune reconstitution unfolded in children after TCRalphabeta/CD19-depleted allogeneic hematopoietic cell transplantation. Paper-wide results and their limitations: Over the following months the frequencies of hyperexpanded clones went down, and after one year T-cell counts and TCRbeta diversity were mostly credited to newly produced T cells. In some patients, the high TCRbeta diversity seen at day 60 was put down to recipient T cells and intrathymic progenitors that had survived conditioning. About two months after transplant, the apparently early recovery of alphabetaT-cell counts reportedly depended on just several hundred clones that had expanded rapidly and came from non-depleted graft cells.

Library prep was done by PCR. Sequencing used an Illumina HiSeq 2500. Molecular barcoding was employed in the preparation of TCR libraries, with unique molecular identifiers being used to normalize TCRbeta repertoire quantification. TCRdb ran its own pipeline on the public reads, namely fastp trimming at Q25 and MiXCR clone calling, and kept in-frame beta chains. Entries are consolidated by CDR3 protein sequence, retaining the most common genes and DNA. The sample table records a few hundred thousand distinct CDR3 sequences; around 25% of these occur just once. The biggest ten clones account for 4.5% to 5.5% of the sample. The treatment or condition label, read with the paper, signifies: allogeneic hematopoietic cell transplantation with graft depleted of TCRalphabeta T cells and CD19 B cells. Transplant recipients were children who received TCRalphabeta/CD19-depleted allogeneic hematopoietic cell grafts.

In regard to this clonotype: Its antigen is not yet known. One base away there is no much larger clone; base qualities are not given.

This receptor was obtained from a female patient between 2 and 10 years old who had a stem cell transplant for congenital amegakaryocytic thrombocytopenia, so the T cells may come from the graft donor. Material: PBMCs, mostly from graft donor cells, obtained 360 days after TCRalphabeta/CD19-depleted stem cell transplant.

The sequenced DNA is TGCAGCGTTGGTGGTTCCCTTTGGGACATTCAGTACTTC. Translated, this gives CSVGGSLWDIQYF. The chain links TRBV29-1 with TRBJ2-4; the D gene identity is not certain. The germline V gene yields SQVTM for CDR1 and ANQGSEA for CDR2. Its CDR3 holds 13 amino acids, cysteine through phenylalanine. Only CDR3 DNA remains: 39 bases, in frame from the first base. The junction shows trimming of 4 bases on V and 8 bases on J, plus 15 bases between the germline ends.